The following is a TCR beta chain sequence with its context. This entry is derived from a study of T cell responses to AZD1222 COVID-19 vaccine. Profiling relied on immunoSEQ multiplex PCR, and the TCRdb table lists in-frame clones only, not all of them. The repertoire holds some 130,000 clones, with approximately 90% as singletons. J gave up 4 bases and V 2 bases, and 7 bases lay outside the gene matches. The CDR3 is made up of 16 amino acids. CDR1 is SNHLY and CDR2 is FYNNEI in the germline V gene. This chain joins TRBV2 and TRBJ2-3; 9 nucleotides agree with TRBD2. Sequenced here: peripheral blood, sampled 28 days after the second AZD1222 dose. This sequence was found in an adult who received the AZD1222 COVID-19 vaccine. CDR3 DNA sequence: TGTGCCAGCAGTGAAAGGCTAGCGGGAAGCGCAGATACGCAGTATTTT. It specifies CASSERLAGSADTQYF.